The 20 T cell receptor beta chains presented below share a single source sample, sequenced in a study of blood T cell repertoires in COVID-19. Only in-frame clones appear in the TCRdb table, and some are missing; sequencing was by immunoSEQ multiplex PCR. The top ten clones hold approximately 5% of a sample with about 200,000 clones, more than 75% of them seen once. The source material was peripheral blood. The receptors were gathered from a woman at least 80 years old with acute or convalescent COVID-19.

The V gene is TRBV5-1, the J gene TRBJ2-1; TRBD2 agrees at 9 bases. The CDR3 has 15 amino acids. CDR1 is SGHRS and CDR2 is YFSETQ in the germline V gene. The V gene end was trimmed by 0 bases and the J gene end by 6 bases; junction bases not matched to a gene: 4. The CDR3 nucleotides are TGCGCCAGCAGCTTGGCCCTAGCGGGAATCAATGAGCAGTTCTTC. Translating gives CASSLALAGINEQFF.

The chain is built from TRBV19 and TRBJ1-2, with TRBD1 identical over 8 bases. Germline CDR1 and CDR2: LNHDA and SQIVND (reference sequence). J lost 8 bases, V lost 1 base, and 9 bases had no gene match. This CDR3 has 15 residues. The CDR3 loop is CASSIVAGQGRGYTF. The CDR3 DNA follows: TGTGCCAGTAGTATAGTTGCCGGACAGGGTCGAGGCTACACCTTC. The full variable domain, rest sourced from reference TRBV19 and TRBJ1-2, is DGGITQSPKYLFRKEGQNVTLSCEQNLNHDAMYWYRQDPGQGLRLIYYSQIVNDFQKGDIAEGYSVSREKKESFPLTVTSAQKNPTAFYLCASSIVAGQGRGYTFGSGTRLTVV.

This chain connects TRBV11-2 to TRBJ1-1; 10 nucleotides agree with TRBD1. This CDR3 has 14 residues. V shed 0 bases, J shed 10 bases, and the junction held 5 bases outside the gene matches. Germline assignment: CDR1 SGHAT and CDR2 FQNNGV. This CDR3 reads CASSLEGTGDVAFF. The DNA of the CDR3 is TGTGCCAGCAGCTTAGAAGGGACAGGGGATGTAGCTTTCTTT.

The chain links TRBV5-1 to TRBJ1-1; 7 nucleotides match TRBD1. The V gene end was trimmed by 5 bases and the J gene end by 2 bases; junction bases not matched to a gene: 9. This CDR3 comprises 15 residues. CDR1 and CDR2 from the germline V gene are SGHRS and YFSETQ. The CDR3 bases are TGCGCCAGCAGTTCGTCGACAGGGATTAACACTGAAGCTTTCTTT. It codes for CASSSSTGINTEAFF.

This clone was detected only a few times. CDR3 protein: CASSLTRPMGGQPQHF. CDR3 DNA sequence: TGTGCCAGCAGCTTGACCAGGCCCATGGGGGGTCAGCCCCAGCATTTT. The rearrangement uses TRBV5-6 and TRBJ1-5; TRBD1 is a possible D gene (5 bases). The CDR3 extends over 16 amino acids. Trimming removed 1 base from V and 6 bases from J, with 17 bases in between. Germline V gene data show CDR1 as SGHDT and CDR2 as YYEEEE.

The chain links TRBV4-1 to TRBJ1-1, with 7 positions matching TRBD1. The CDR3 runs 13 residues. Germline values: CDR1 MGHRA, CDR2 YSYEKL. V was pared by 6 bases and J by 5 bases, with 6 bases of the junction left unmatched. CDR3 sequence reads: CASRSQGVTEAFF. The CDR3 coding sequence is TGCGCCAGCAGGTCTCAGGGGGTGACTGAAGCTTTCTTT.

The V and J genes are TRBV6-2 or TRBV6-3 and TRBJ1-2, with 7 bases fitting TRBD1. The CDR3 sequence is 12 residues long. The V segment lost 5 bases and the J segment 12 bases; nucleotides outside the gene matches: 9. The germline V gene has CDR1 MNHEY and CDR2 SVGEGT. The CDR3 region has the DNA TGTGCCAGCAGTACCGGACAGGAAAGAAACACCTTC. Amino acids: CASSTGQERNTF.

The V call is TRBV7-2, the J call TRBJ1-2, with D uncertain. With 1 base removed from V and 2 bases from J, the gap between germline ends came to 11 bases. The germline gives CDR1 SGHTA, CDR2 FQGNSA. This CDR3 contains 15 residues. CDR3 sequence reads: CASSLGGSGNYGYTF. The DNA of the CDR3 is TGTGCCAGCAGCTTAGGAGGGTCGGGGAACTATGGCTACACCTTC.

The gene calls are TRBV9 and TRBJ1-3, with 8 bases matching TRBD1. Germline V CDR1 and CDR2: SGDLS, YYNGEE. V trimming: 3 bases; J trimming: 4 bases; junction bases outside the gene matches: 9. The CDR3 is 16 residues long. The CDR3 loop is CASSAPGGMGGNTIYF. CDR3 DNA: TGTGCCAGCAGCGCCCCAGGGGGCATGGGAGGAAACACCATATATTTT.

The CDR3 DNA follows: TGTGCCACCAGTTTACGAACCGGGACAGGGTGGACTGAAGCTTTCTTT. The encoded protein is CATSLRTGTGWTEAFF. This chain joins TRBV24-1 and TRBJ1-1, with TRBD1 matching over 9 bases. The CDR3 contains 16 residues. Germline V CDR1 and CDR2: KGHDR, SFDVKD. The junction had 12 bases not matched to a gene; V was cut back by 6 bases and J by 5 bases.

The V call is TRBV5-6, the J call TRBJ1-1; maybe TRBD1 (6 bases). This CDR3 comprises 17 residues. The germline CDR1 and CDR2 sequences are SGHDT and YYEEEE. V was pared by 5 bases and J by 1 base, with 21 bases between. CDR3 nucleotides: TGTGCCAGCAGACCAAGAACAGGGAAATGGGAGAACACTGAAGCTTTCTTT. Encoded protein: CASRPRTGKWENTEAFF.

DNA for the CDR3: TGTGCCAGCAGCCCCGGGACATCAAAAGAGACCCAGTACTTC. It specifies CASSPGTSKETQYF. V is TRBV7-9 and J is TRBJ2-5; weak D call: TRBD1 (6 bases). The CDR3 extends over 14 amino acids. Germline values: CDR1 SEHNR, CDR2 FQNEAQ (reference sequence). The V and J ends lost 5 bases and 3 bases respectively, with 13 bases between them.

The chain couples TRBV7-2 to TRBJ2-3; 11 bases match TRBD1. CDR1 and CDR2 from the germline V gene are SGHTA and FQGNSA. The CDR3 consists of 18 residues. J lost 2 bases, V lost 3 bases, and 10 bases had no gene match. The CDR3 DNA sequence: TGTGCCAGCAGCTTCAGAACCGGACAGGGGGCCTACACAGATACGCAGTATTTT. This codes for CASSFRTGQGAYTDTQYF.

The chain combines TRBV18 with TRBJ2-7, with 7 bases identical to TRBD2. Losses at the gene ends were 2 bases for V and 5 bases for J; bases not matched to a gene: 3. The CDR3 length is 13 residues. CDR1 and CDR2 (germline): KGHSH, LQKENI. The CDR3 DNA reads as TGTGCCAGCTCACCAACCGGGGGGAACGAGCAGTACTTC. Encoded protein: CASSPTGGNEQYF.

This clone is a singleton in its sample. This sequence joins TRBV19 and TRBJ2-3; TRBD1 agrees at 9 bases. The CDR3 extends over 14 amino acids. V shed 8 bases and J 1 base; nucleotides not matched to a gene: 4. Per germline, CDR1 LNHDA and CDR2 SQIVND (reference sequence). CDR3 sequence reads: CASVYRGRTDTQYF. CDR3 nucleotide sequence: TGTGCCAGTGTCTACAGGGGGCGCACAGATACGCAGTATTTT.

This clone has ten or more counts. The chain combines TRBV4-3 with TRBJ2-1, with D uncertain. Trimming removed 1 base at V and 2 bases at J, with 9 bases between. The CDR3 is made up of 15 amino acids. CDR1 is LGHNA, CDR2 YSLEER, per germline. The CDR3 is CASSQGVNPYNEQFF. The CDR3 DNA is TGCGCCAGCAGCCAAGGTGTAAATCCCTACAATGAGCAGTTCTTC.

Only a few counts were recorded for this clone. The CDR3 DNA follows: TGTGCCAGCAGCTTGGGACTTGAATACAATGAGCAGTTCTTC. It encodes CASSLGLEYNEQFF. The chain recombines TRBV5-4 with TRBJ2-1; no reliable D call. Germline CDR1 and CDR2: SGHNT and YYREEE (reference sequence). This CDR3 is 14 amino acids long. With 0 bases removed from V and 4 bases from J, the gap between germline ends came to 8 bases. The full variable domain, its missing parts supplied by reference TRBV5-4 and TRBJ2-1, is ETGVTQSPTHLIKTRGQQVTLRCSSQSGHNTVSWYQQALGQGPQFIFQYYREEENGRGNFPPRFSGLQFPNYSSELNVNALELDDSALYLCASSLGLEYNEQFFGPGTRLTVL.

The chain is built from TRBV7-3 and TRBJ2-2; TRBD1 matches 8 bases. The germline V gene has CDR1 SGHTA and CDR2 FQGTGA. J was trimmed by 0 bases and V by 3 bases; bases with no gene match: 3. This CDR3 region has 16 residues. As DNA, the CDR3 is TGTGCCAGCAGCTTCGGGGGACAGGCGAACACCGGGGAGCTGTTTTTT. It translates to CASSFGGQANTGELFF. Full variable domain (rest looked up from reference TRBV7-3 and TRBJ2-2): GAGVSQTPSNKVTEKGKYVELRCDPISGHTALYWYRQSLGQGPEFLIYFQGTGAADDSGLPNDRFFAVRPEGSVSTLKIQRTERGDSAVYLCASSFGGQANTGELFFGEGSRLTVL.

The chain carries TRBV7-9 and TRBJ2-5; D unresolved. CDR3 length: 14 residues. V dropped 2 bases and J dropped 0 bases, with 7 bases sitting between them. CDR1 and CDR2 from the germline V gene are SEHNR and FQNEAQ (reference sequence). The CDR3 loop is CASSLRLNQETQYF. For the CDR3, the DNA is TGTGCCAGCAGCTTAAGACTTAACCAAGAGACCCAGTACTTC. The whole variable domain, filled in from reference TRBV7-9 and TRBJ2-5, reads DTGVSQNPRHKITKRGQNVTFRCDPISEHNRLYWYRQTLGQGPEFLTYFQNEAQLEKSRLLSDRFSAERPKGSFSTLEIQRTEQGDSAMYLCASSLRLNQETQYFGPGTRLLVL.

The chain employs TRBV20-1 and TRBJ1-5; D might be TRBD1 (6 bases). CDR3 length: 13 residues. Trimming shortened V by 3 bases and J by 7 bases, and 13 bases separated the two germline ends. Germline values: CDR1 DFQATT, CDR2 SNEGSKA (reference sequence). The CDR3 DNA follows: TGCAGTGCTAGTATACAGGGTTGGCAGCCCCAGCATTTT. Protein: CSASIQGWQPQHF.